Here is one T cell receptor beta chain with its context. What it binds is unknown. Sequence at one end of the junction differs from germline and may be a read error. This specimen belongs to a study of esophageal squamous cell carcinoma under preoperative chemotherapy. Study overall: TCR repertoires were profiled from both peripheral blood T cells and tumor-infiltrating lymphocytes. General observations from the study: After treatment, tumor-infiltrating lymphocytes apparently came partly from blood T cells.

Using its own MiXCR run on the PCR reads, TCRdb lists one record per CDR3 protein. The sample holds roughly 15,000 distinct CDR3 sequences, 60% seen once. Germline V CDR1 and CDR2: MNHNS, SASEGT. The CDR3 length is 16 residues. Time point: before preoperative PTX-NDP chemotherapy. Paclitaxel-nedaplatin chemotherapy was given to patients ahead of their surgery. The receptor's source is a human donor with esophageal squamous cell carcinoma. The donor label of this sample is uncertain. This sample was obtained from a patient given preoperative chemotherapy. The V and J genes are TRBV6-1 and TRBJ2-4, with a tentative D call TRBD2 (5 bases). The CDR3 DNA is TGTGCCAGCAGCGGCAAGCAGGTGGACGGGAAAGATACGCAGTACTTT. Its translation is CASSGKQVDGKDTQYF.